These T cell receptor beta chains were read from a single sample in a study of post-analysis software for immune sequencing data. Each CDR3 protein gets one entry after TCRdb re-called the PCR reads with MiXCR. The table includes about 460,000 distinct CDR3 sequences, approximately 46% detected once. The sequenced sample was blood. The receptors shown here come from a girl under 18 with multiple sclerosis. Both conserved end residues are part of each CDR3. Each record gives: D gene, J gene, V gene, clone size, CDR3 DNA, CDR3 protein. The D gene is left open where the match is weak. Clone size is given for some rows only: seen once, a few or many times, or a class if the clone is expanded.

NA,TRBJ2-7,TRBV20-1,NA,TGCAGTGCTCTAAGGTCCTACTCCTACGAGCAGTACTTC,CSALRSYSYEQYF
TRBD2,TRBJ2-1,TRBV28,few,TGTGCCAGCAGTACAGCGGGAGGGCCGGATGAGCAGTTCTTC,CASSTAGGPDEQFF
NA,TRBJ1-5,TRBV6-2/TRBV6-3,NA,TGTGCCAGCAGTTACTCGGGGGGCCAGGGCAATCAGCCCCAGCATTTT,CASSYSGGQGNQPQHF
NA,TRBJ1-5,TRBV27,NA,TGTGCCAGCAGTTCCTCAGGGACTAATCAGCCCCAGCATTTT,CASSSSGTNQPQHF
NA,TRBJ2-2,TRBV4-1,NA,TGCGCCAGCAGCCAAGTATTCGAGGCCGGGGAGCTGTTTTTT,CASSQVFEAGELFF
NA,TRBJ2-4,TRBV7-9,NA,TGTGCCAGCAGCTTCCGGGACCTAGATCCACTGGAGCAGTACTTC,CASSFRDLDPLEQYF
NA,TRBJ2-7,TRBV5-1,few,TGCGCCAGCAGCTTTGAGGTAGCAGGCGAGCAGTACTTC,CASSFEVAGEQYF
TRBD2,TRBJ2-1,TRBV7-2,few,TGTGCCAGCAGCTTATTAGGGCTAGCGGGAGTGGCTCAGTTCTTC,CASSLLGLAGVAQFF
NA,TRBJ2-7,TRBV6-1,NA,TGTGCCAGCAGTGAAGCGTTTCGGGAACAGGGTCGGTACGAGCAGTACTTC,CASSEAFREQGRYEQYF
NA,TRBJ2-7,TRBV5-1,NA,TGCGCCAGCAGCTTCGAAGGGATCGAGCAGTACTTC,CASSFEGIEQYF
NA,TRBJ1-6,TRBV7-9,NA,TGTGCCAGCAGCTTAGGGGATTCCTCTTCTCGCTCCTATAATTCACCCCTCCACTTT,CASSLGDSSSRSYNSPLHF
TRBD1,TRBJ2-5,TRBV9,NA,TGTGCCACCAGCCGGGCAGGGGGAGAGACCCAGTACTTC,CATSRAGGETQYF
NA,TRBJ2-7,TRBV20-1,many,TGCAGTGCTAGAGAGCGGGGCTACGAGCAGTACTTC,CSARERGYEQYF
TRBD2,TRBJ2-1,TRBV9,NA,TGTGCCAGCGGGTTGACTAGCGGCCGCGGCGGCAATGAGCAGTTCTTC,CASGLTSGRGGNEQFF
TRBD1,TRBJ2-1,TRBV20-1,few,TGCAGTGCTAGAGACAGGGGGCGTAGGATTGAGCAGTTCTTC,CSARDRGRRIEQFF
TRBD2,TRBJ2-3,TRBV5-1,many,TGCGCCAGCAGCTCCGGACTAGCGGACACAGATACGCAGTATTTT,CASSSGLADTDTQYF
TRBD1,TRBJ2-7,TRBV7-2,NA,TGTGCCAGCAGCTTCTCCGGGACAGCCTTTCCCGAGCAGTACTTC,CASSFSGTAFPEQYF
TRBD1,TRBJ1-5,TRBV20-1,few,TGCAGTGCTCGCCGGGACAGAGGGCAGCCCCAGCATTTT,CSARRDRGQPQHF
TRBD1,TRBJ2-7,TRBV5-1,few,TGCGCCAGCAGCCCTCCGGGACAGGGGATCTACGAGCAGTACTTC,CASSPPGQGIYEQYF
TRBD1,TRBJ2-7,TRBV5-1,NA,TGCGCCAGCAGCTTCCGGACAGGGGAAGACGAGCAGTACTTC,CASSFRTGEDEQYF
NA,TRBJ1-1,TRBV20-1,NA,TGCAGTGCTCAACCAGGGGCGGTCACTGAAGCTTTCTTT,CSAQPGAVTEAFF
NA,TRBJ2-3,TRBV5-1,NA,TGCGCCAGCAGCTCGCTGGGACTGGACACAGATACGCAGTATTTT,CASSSLGLDTDTQYF
TRBD1,TRBJ1-1,TRBV29-1,few,TGCAGCGTTGAAGATCCCGGACAGGAGGGAGCTTTCTTT,CSVEDPGQEGAFF
TRBD2,TRBJ2-7,TRBV12-3/TRBV12-4,NA,TGTGCCAGCAGTTTAGTGCCTAGCGGAAGGTACGAGCAGTACTTC,CASSLVPSGRYEQYF
TRBD2,TRBJ2-5,TRBV29-1,NA,TGCAGCGTTGAAGACCGGGGGCCTAGCGGGTACCAAGAGACCCAGTACTTC,CSVEDRGPSGYQETQYF
TRBD2,TRBJ2-5,TRBV7-9,many,TGTGCCTTGCGGACTAGCGGGTTCGGTGAGACCCAGTACTTC,CALRTSGFGETQYF
NA,TRBJ2-5,TRBV6-6,NA,TGTGCCAGCAGTTACTCGATCGAGACCCAGTACTTC,CASSYSIETQYF
TRBD2,TRBJ2-7,TRBV20-1,NA,TGCAGTGCTAGGGATTGGACTAGCGGGTTCTACGAGCAGTACTTC,CSARDWTSGFYEQYF